The rows below give T cell receptor beta chains drawn from one sample of a study of blood T cell repertoires in COVID-19. The table came from immunoSEQ multiplex PCR; TCRdb's copy has only in-frame clones and leaves some out. The sample has 120,000 to 150,000 clones; around nine tenths are singletons. The source material was peripheral blood. The receptors were sampled from a human donor in a cohort sampled during active COVID-19. Both conserved end residues are part of each CDR3. Fields, in order: J gene, V gene, D gene, clone size, CDR3 length, CDR3 DNA, CDR3 protein. The D gene is left open where the match is weak. Where a row states a size, it is once, few, many or the class of an expanded clone; other rows omit it.

j_call: TRBJ1-4; v_call: TRBV7-3; d_call: NA; clone_size: NA; cdr3_length: 14; cdr3_nt: TGTGCCAGCAGCCTGACGGGAGTAAATGAAAAACTGTTTTTT; cdr3_aa: CASSLTGVNEKLFF
j_call: TRBJ2-3; v_call: TRBV7-8; d_call: TRBD2; clone_size: NA; cdr3_length: 14; cdr3_nt: TGTGCCAGCAGCTTAGGAGGAGGACTAGCGACGCAGTATTTT; cdr3_aa: CASSLGGGLATQYF
j_call: TRBJ2-1; v_call: TRBV24-1; d_call: NA; clone_size: NA; cdr3_length: 16; cdr3_nt: TGTGCCACCAGTGATGGAAGGGGATGGACCTACAATGAGCAGTTCTTC; cdr3_aa: CATSDGRGWTYNEQFF
j_call: TRBJ1-6; v_call: TRBV11-1; d_call: NA; clone_size: NA; cdr3_length: 14; cdr3_nt: TGTGCCAGCAGCTTCGTCGCGGGGGATTCACCCCTCCACTTT; cdr3_aa: CASSFVAGDSPLHF
j_call: TRBJ2-3; v_call: TRBV29-1; d_call: NA; clone_size: NA; cdr3_length: 12; cdr3_nt: TGCAGCGTTTCTTGGCGCACAGATACGCAGTATTTT; cdr3_aa: CSVSWRTDTQYF
j_call: TRBJ1-4; v_call: TRBV5-1; d_call: NA; clone_size: NA; cdr3_length: 15; cdr3_nt: TGCGCCAGCAGCGGAACAGGGATAACTAATGAAAAACTGTTTTTT; cdr3_aa: CASSGTGITNEKLFF
j_call: TRBJ1-1; v_call: TRBV19; d_call: NA; clone_size: NA; cdr3_length: 14; cdr3_nt: TGTGCCAGTAGTATAGTACACCTGAACACTGAAGCTTTCTTT; cdr3_aa: CASSIVHLNTEAFF
j_call: TRBJ2-7; v_call: TRBV19; d_call: TRBD1; clone_size: NA; cdr3_length: 12; cdr3_nt: TGTGCCAGTGGGGACAGCTCCTACGAGCAGTACTTC; cdr3_aa: CASGDSSYEQYF
j_call: TRBJ2-5; v_call: TRBV6-1; d_call: NA; clone_size: NA; cdr3_length: 16; cdr3_nt: TGTGCCAGCAGTGTAGGCCCAAGGGCGGGGCAAGAGACCCAGTACTTC; cdr3_aa: CASSVGPRAGQETQYF
j_call: TRBJ2-2; v_call: TRBV7-3; d_call: NA; clone_size: once; cdr3_length: 14; cdr3_nt: TGTGCCAGCCAAAGAGCCGCGAACACCGGGGAGCTGTTTTTT; cdr3_aa: CASQRAANTGELFF
j_call: TRBJ1-5; v_call: TRBV27; d_call: NA; clone_size: NA; cdr3_length: 13; cdr3_nt: TGTGCCAGCAGCCCAGGGGTCAGTCAGCCCCAGCATTTT; cdr3_aa: CASSPGVSQPQHF
j_call: TRBJ1-6; v_call: TRBV5-1; d_call: NA; clone_size: NA; cdr3_length: 16; cdr3_nt: TGCGCCAGCAGCCGAAGGCCAGGCACCTATAATTCACCCCTCCACTTT; cdr3_aa: CASSRRPGTYNSPLHF
j_call: TRBJ2-7; v_call: TRBV29-1; d_call: TRBD1; clone_size: NA; cdr3_length: 12; cdr3_nt: TGCAGCGTTCCGGGACAGGGTGGGGAGCAGTACTTC; cdr3_aa: CSVPGQGGEQYF
j_call: TRBJ1-1; v_call: TRBV5-1; d_call: NA; clone_size: NA; cdr3_length: 15; cdr3_nt: TGCGCCAGCAGCTTGATGCACCAGGGGAACACTGAAGCTTTCTTT; cdr3_aa: CASSLMHQGNTEAFF
j_call: TRBJ2-3; v_call: TRBV29-1; d_call: TRBD1; clone_size: once; cdr3_length: 15; cdr3_nt: TGCAGCGTTGCACCGACAGGGGGCCAGACAGATACGCAGTATTTT; cdr3_aa: CSVAPTGGQTDTQYF
j_call: TRBJ2-5; v_call: TRBV5-6; d_call: TRBD2; clone_size: NA; cdr3_length: 14; cdr3_nt: TGTGCCAGCAGTTTTAGCGGGGGCTCCGAGACCCAGTACTTC; cdr3_aa: CASSFSGGSETQYF
j_call: TRBJ2-5; v_call: TRBV7-9; d_call: TRBD1; clone_size: NA; cdr3_length: 15; cdr3_nt: TGTGCCAGCAGCTTACTTCCGGACAGGTCGGAGACCCAGTACTTC; cdr3_aa: CASSLLPDRSETQYF
j_call: TRBJ1-1; v_call: TRBV7-9; d_call: NA; clone_size: few; cdr3_length: 17; cdr3_nt: TGTGCCAGCAGCCGTTTTTTTGCCCTGGGGCACGACACTGAAGCTTTCTTT; cdr3_aa: CASSRFFALGHDTEAFF
j_call: TRBJ2-7; v_call: TRBV4-2; d_call: TRBD2; clone_size: NA; cdr3_length: 16; cdr3_nt: TGTGCCAGCAGCCAAGCACTAGCGGGAGAAAGCTACGAGCAGTACTTC; cdr3_aa: CASSQALAGESYEQYF
j_call: TRBJ2-5; v_call: TRBV19; d_call: TRBD1; clone_size: NA; cdr3_length: 13; cdr3_nt: TGTGCCAGTAGTCTAGGACAGGGGATGACCCAGTACTTC; cdr3_aa: CASSLGQGMTQYF
j_call: TRBJ1-1; v_call: TRBV28; d_call: TRBD1; clone_size: NA; cdr3_length: 15; cdr3_nt: TGTGCCAGCAGTCCCCCCGGGACAGGGGCCACTGAAGCTTTCTTT; cdr3_aa: CASSPPGTGATEAFF
j_call: TRBJ1-5; v_call: TRBV7-2; d_call: NA; clone_size: NA; cdr3_length: 15; cdr3_nt: TGTGCCAGCACCCTAGCTGGGGGCGGCAATCAGCCCCAGCATTTT; cdr3_aa: CASTLAGGGNQPQHF
j_call: TRBJ2-5; v_call: TRBV12-3/TRBV12-4; d_call: NA; clone_size: NA; cdr3_length: 12; cdr3_nt: TGTGCCAGCAGGGGGGCAGGGGAGACCCAGTACTTC; cdr3_aa: CASRGAGETQYF
j_call: TRBJ2-7; v_call: TRBV11-3; d_call: NA; clone_size: NA; cdr3_length: 15; cdr3_nt: TGTGCCAGCAGCTTAGAAGCAGGGGTGGTTGGCGAGCAGTACTTC; cdr3_aa: CASSLEAGVVGEQYF
j_call: TRBJ1-6; v_call: TRBV11-2; d_call: NA; clone_size: NA; cdr3_length: 15; cdr3_nt: TGTGCCAGCAGATCACTCAGGGGCTATAATTCACCCCTCCACTTT; cdr3_aa: CASRSLRGYNSPLHF
j_call: TRBJ2-7; v_call: TRBV11-2; d_call: TRBD2; clone_size: NA; cdr3_length: 16; cdr3_nt: TGTGCCAGCAGCTTAGGTCGGGGCGGGGGTAAATACGAGCAGTACTTC; cdr3_aa: CASSLGRGGGKYEQYF
j_call: TRBJ1-5; v_call: TRBV27; d_call: NA; clone_size: NA; cdr3_length: 14; cdr3_nt: TGTGCCAGCAGTTTTAGAGGTAGCAATCAGCCCCAGCATTTT; cdr3_aa: CASSFRGSNQPQHF
j_call: TRBJ1-2; v_call: TRBV2; d_call: NA; clone_size: NA; cdr3_length: 14; cdr3_nt: TGTGCCAGCAGTGAAGGGCAGGGGTACTATGGCTACACCTTC; cdr3_aa: CASSEGQGYYGYTF